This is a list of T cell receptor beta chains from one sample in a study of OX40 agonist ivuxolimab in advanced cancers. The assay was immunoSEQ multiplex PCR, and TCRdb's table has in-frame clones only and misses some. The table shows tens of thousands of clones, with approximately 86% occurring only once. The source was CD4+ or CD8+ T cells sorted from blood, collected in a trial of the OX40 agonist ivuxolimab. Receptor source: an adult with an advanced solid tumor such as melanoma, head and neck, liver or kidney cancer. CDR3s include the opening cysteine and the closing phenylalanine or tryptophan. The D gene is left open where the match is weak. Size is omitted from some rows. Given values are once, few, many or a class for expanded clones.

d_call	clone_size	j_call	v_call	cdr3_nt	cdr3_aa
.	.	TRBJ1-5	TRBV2	TGTGCCAGCCACGGGACAAAAAATCAGCCCCAGCATTTT	CASHGTKNQPQHF
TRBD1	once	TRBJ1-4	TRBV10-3	TGTGCCATCAGCCCAGACAGGGGGAGTGAAAAACTGTTTTTT	CAISPDRGSEKLFF
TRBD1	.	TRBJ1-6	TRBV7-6	TGTGCCAGCAGCCCACTAATCCAGGACAGGGTTGGGTCACCCCTCCACTTT	CASSPLIQDRVGSPLHF
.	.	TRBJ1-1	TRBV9	TGTGCCAGCAGCGTAGGCGGTTGGAGGGACCCCGGAACTGAAGCGTTCTTT	CASSVGGWRDPGTEAFF
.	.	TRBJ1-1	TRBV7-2	TGTGCCAGCAGCCCCATTCGGAACACTGAAGCTTTCTTT	CASSPIRNTEAFF
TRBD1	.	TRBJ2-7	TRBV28	TGTGCCAGCAGTCTGACAGGGGTGGGATCCTACGAGCAGTACTTC	CASSLTGVGSYEQYF
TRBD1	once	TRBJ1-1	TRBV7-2	TGTGCCAGCAAGGCAAGACAGGGCGGGATGAACACTGAAGCTTTCTTT	CASKARQGGMNTEAFF
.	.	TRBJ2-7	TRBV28	TGTGCCAGCACTGATCAGGGGAGCGGCCGAGGCGAGCAGTACTTC	CASTDQGSGRGEQYF
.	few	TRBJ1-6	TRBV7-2	TGTGCCAGCAGCCCAAACCGACAGAATTCACCCCTCCACTTT	CASSPNRQNSPLHF
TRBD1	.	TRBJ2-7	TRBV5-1	TGCGCCAGCAGCCCAGGGACAGGGAGAGGCGAGCAGTACTTC	CASSPGTGRGEQYF
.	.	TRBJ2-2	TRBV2	TGTGCCAGCAGTGGGAGACTAGCGAACACCGGGGAGCTGTTTTTT	CASSGRLANTGELFF
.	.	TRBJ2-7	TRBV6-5	TGTGCCAGCTCGGGAACAGGGGGGGGACACGAGCAGTACTTC	CASSGTGGGHEQYF
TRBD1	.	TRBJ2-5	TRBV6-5	TGTGCCAGCAGGAAGGGACAGGGGAACTCAAAGACCCAGTACTTC	CASRKGQGNSKTQYF
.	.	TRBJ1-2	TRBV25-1	TGTGCCAGCAGTGAAAGTGGGCACATCTATGGCTACACCTTC	CASSESGHIYGYTF
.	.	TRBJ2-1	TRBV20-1	TGCAGTGCCTTTAATTACAATGAGCAGTTCTTC	CSAFNYNEQFF
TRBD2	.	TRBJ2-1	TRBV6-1	TGTGCCAGCAGTGCAAGACTAGCGGGGGTATACAATGAGCAGTTCTTC	CASSARLAGVYNEQFF
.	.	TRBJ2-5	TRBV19	TGTGCCAGTAGTACCCAGGGGAAAGAGACCCAGTACTTC	CASSTQGKETQYF
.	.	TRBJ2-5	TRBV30	TGTGCCTGGAGGTTAGGATCTGGGCCACCCAGGACCCAGTACTTC	CAWRLGSGPPRTQYF
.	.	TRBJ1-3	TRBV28	TGTGCCAGCAGTTTATCAGGGTCAGCTGGAAACACCATATATTTT	CASSLSGSAGNTIYF
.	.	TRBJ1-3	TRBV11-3	TGTGCCAGCAGCTATAGATTTGGTGACACCATATATTTT	CASSYRFGDTIYF
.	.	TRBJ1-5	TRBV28	TGTGCCAGCAGTTTAGTAGGGTTACAGCCCCAGCATTTT	CASSLVGLQPQHF
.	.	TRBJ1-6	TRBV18	TGTGCCAGCTCACCAGCTCCGCTAAGCTCCTATAATTCACCCCTCCACTTT	CASSPAPLSSYNSPLHF
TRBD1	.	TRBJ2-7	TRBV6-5	TGTGCCAGCAGTTACGGGACAGGGGAGCAGTACTTC	CASSYGTGEQYF
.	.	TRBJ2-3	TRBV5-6	TGTGCCAGCAGCTTGGTGATATCCACAGATACGCAGTATTTT	CASSLVISTDTQYF
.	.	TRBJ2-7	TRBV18	TGTGCCAGCTCACCATCCCCCGGGCCCGCCCCGGGACGCTCCTACGAGCAGTACTTC	CASSPSPGPAPGRSYEQYF
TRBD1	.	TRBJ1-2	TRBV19	TGTGCCAGTAGTCCCGGGACAGGGGGCAACGGCTATGGCTACACCTTC	CASSPGTGGNGYGYTF
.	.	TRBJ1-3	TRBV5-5	TGTGCCAGCAGCGCTGGGACGGCCTCTGGAAACACCATATATTTT	CASSAGTASGNTIYF
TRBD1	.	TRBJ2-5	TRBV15	TGTGCCACCAGCAGAAAGCAGGGGGACCAAGAGACCCAGTACTTC	CATSRKQGDQETQYF